One and the same sample provided the 27 T cell receptor beta chains below, sequenced in a study of glioma-infiltrating T cells after dendritic cell vaccination. Produced via immunoSEQ multiplex PCR; TCRdb's table is partial and in-frame only. The sample comprises around 60,000 clones, around 86% of which are singletons, and 11% rests with the top ten. Time point: after dendritic cell vaccination, including at tumor progression/relapse. Sequencing was performed on blood, taken after dendritic cell vaccination. The receptor set was obtained from a human donor with glioblastoma.

The chain couples TRBV7-3 to TRBJ2-7; the match to TRBD2 covers 8 bases. This CDR3 spans 13 amino acids. V was pared by 5 bases and J by 7 bases, with 7 bases of the junction left unmatched. Germline V CDR1 and CDR2: SGHTA, FQGTGA. DNA of the CDR3: TGTGCCAGCAGCCCCGTCGCGGGGGGTGAGCAGTACTTC. Its protein product is CASSPVAGGEQYF.

The rearrangement joins TRBV7-9 to TRBJ2-3; the match to TRBD2 covers 8 bases. CDR1 and CDR2 from the germline V gene are SEHNR and FQNEAQ (reference sequence). With 2 bases clipped from V and 2 bases from J, the junction kept 15 bases outside the gene matches. This CDR3 has 19 amino acids. CDR3 DNA sequence: TGTGCCAGCAGCTTAAAGGGTAGTTTTAGCGGGACTCTCACAGATACGCAGTATTTT. Protein: CASSLKGSFSGTLTDTQYF.

The chain joins TRBV7-9 to TRBJ1-1, with a weak D call TRBD1 (6 bases). The CDR3 covers 13 residues. In germline, CDR1 is SEHNR, CDR2 FQNEAQ (reference sequence). The ends were cut back, 8 bases at V and 2 bases at J, with 12 bases in the middle. The CDR3 DNA reads as TGTGCCAGCCCCGGACAGCCTAACACTGAAGCTTTCTTT. Protein product: CASPGQPNTEAFF.

The rearrangement links TRBV13 to TRBJ2-1; 8 bases fit TRBD2. CDR3 length: 14 amino acids. The trim removed 10 bases at V and 2 bases at J, leaving 7 bases unmatched. Germline V gene sequence: CDR1 PRHDT, CDR2 FYEKMQ (reference sequence). This chain's CDR3 is CATKEREPYNEQFF. The CDR3 DNA follows: TGTGCCACCAAAGAGCGGGAGCCCTACAATGAGCAGTTCTTC.

This clone was counted between two and nine times. The rearrangement uses TRBV29-1 and TRBJ1-1, with D perhaps TRBD1 (5 bases). The CDR3 runs 13 residues. The germline V gene encodes CDR1 SQVTM and CDR2 ANQGSEA. V lost 5 bases, J lost 3 bases, and 13 bases lay in between. CDR3 loop: CSVSLGVYTEAFF. The CDR3 bases are TGCAGCGTTTCTTTAGGGGTTTACACTGAAGCTTTCTTT.

The rearrangement joins TRBV19 to TRBJ1-3; weak D call: TRBD1 (6 bases). This CDR3 contains 16 residues. Germline V CDR1 and CDR2: LNHDA, SQIVND (reference sequence). The V and J ends lost 0 bases and 0 bases respectively, with 9 bases between them. CDR3 in DNA: TGTGCCAGTAGTATAGATCAGGGGACCTCTGGAAACACCATATATTTT. Translated, it gives CASSIDQGTSGNTIYF.

This chain uses TRBV7-2 with TRBJ1-2; 7 nucleotides match TRBD1. CDR1 is SGHTA and CDR2 is FQGNSA in the germline V gene. CDR3 length: 12 amino acids. V shed 5 bases and J 8 bases; nucleotides not matched to a gene: 5. CDR3 coding DNA: TGTGCCAGCAGCCTACAGGGGCGGGGCTACACCTTC. This encodes CASSLQGRGYTF.

The chain combines TRBV6-5 with TRBJ1-5, with D possibly matching TRBD1 (5 bases). This CDR3 comprises 14 residues. V was pared by 6 bases and J by 7 bases, with 16 bases between. Germline assignment: CDR1 MNHEY and CDR2 SVGAGI. The CDR3 region is CASRATGVGQPQHF. The CDR3 DNA reads as TGTGCCAGCAGAGCCACAGGTGTCGGCCAGCCCCAGCATTTT.

The chain is built from TRBV7-9 and TRBJ2-5; 9 bases map to TRBD1. Germline V lookup: CDR1 SEHNR, CDR2 FQNEAQ (reference sequence). The CDR3 is 13 residues long. With V trimmed by 5 bases and J by 5 bases, 3 bases remained unmatched. Here the CDR3 reads CASSAGTGETQYF. The CDR3 region has the DNA TGTGCCAGCAGCGCCGGGACAGGGGAGACCCAGTACTTC.

The V call is TRBV11-3, the J call TRBJ2-5, with TRBD1 identical over 7 bases. CDR1 is SGHNT, CDR2 YENEEA, per germline. The CDR3 sequence is 13 residues long. V was clipped by 8 bases and J by 1 base; unmatched bases: 4. The CDR3 DNA reads as TGTGCCAGCCTGAGGGGGCTCCAAGAGACCCAGTACTTC. It is translated as CASLRGLQETQYF.

The V gene is TRBV14, the J gene TRBJ1-2, with D possibly matching TRBD1 (5 bases). V was trimmed by 4 bases and J by 4 bases, leaving 19 bases between them. The CDR3 loop spans 16 amino acids. Germline V gene data show CDR1 as SGHDN and CDR2 as FVKESK. CDR3 protein: CASSPEGTRSPYGYTF. In DNA, the CDR3 is TGTGCCAGCAGCCCGGAGGGGACCCGGTCCCCCTATGGCTACACCTTC. Looking up the rest from reference TRBV14 and TRBJ1-2 gives the full variable domain: EAGVTQFPSHSVIEKGQTVTLRCDPISGHDNLYWYRRVMGKEIKFLLHFVKESKQDESGMPNNRFLAERTGGTYSTLKVQPAELEDSGVYFCASSPEGTRSPYGYTFGSGTRLTVV.

CDR3 sequence (DNA): TGTGCCAGCAGCTTAGTGGCAGGGGGCTACGAGCAGTACTTC. Residues: CASSLVAGGYEQYF. V usage is TRBV7-2 and J usage is TRBJ2-7; 7 positions match TRBD1. Germline CDR1 and CDR2: SGHTA and FQGNSA. The CDR3 totals 14 residues. Trimming removed 1 base from V and 3 bases from J; junction bases left unmatched: 3. Variable domain in full (rest from reference TRBV7-2 and TRBJ2-7): GAGVSQSPSNKVTEKGKDVELRCDPISGHTALYWYRQSLGQGLEFLIYFQGNSAPDKSGLPSDRFSAERTGGSVSTLTIQRTQQEDSAVYLCASSLVAGGYEQYFGPGTRLTVT.

This chain links TRBV10-1 with TRBJ2-1; D is perhaps TRBD2 (5 bases). CDR1 is WNHNN and CDR2 is SYGVQD in the germline V gene (reference sequence). Trimming pared 0 bases from V and 4 bases from J, leaving 13 bases between. The CDR3 loop spans 16 amino acids. In DNA form, the CDR3 reads TGCGCCAGCAGTGAGTCGGCTAGCCCGGGATACAATGAGCAGTTCTTC. Protein sequence: CASSESASPGYNEQFF.

This CDR3 is CASSVSGTGYYEQYF. CDR3 nucleotides: TGTGCCAGCAGCGTCTCCGGGACAGGGTACTACGAGCAGTACTTC. The rearrangement uses TRBV7-2 and TRBJ2-5; 9 bases fit TRBD1. The end of the DNA fits TRBJ2-7 better, so the J call may be wrong. CDR1 SGHTA and CDR2 FQGNSA come from the germline V gene. CDR3 length: 15 amino acids.

This sequence joins TRBV6-1 and TRBJ1-1; D is unclear. Trimming took 3 bases from V and 0 from J, leaving 11 bases between them. The germline gives CDR1 MNHNS, CDR2 SASEGT. This CDR3 is built from 15 residues. Here the CDR3 reads CASSDPRAMNTEAFF. The CDR3 DNA is TGTGCCAGCAGTGATCCTAGAGCGATGAACACTGAAGCTTTCTTT.

CDR3 in amino acids: CASSHSNQPQHF. The CDR3 DNA is TGTGCCAGCAGCCATAGCAATCAGCCCCAGCATTTT. This chain connects TRBV7-8 to TRBJ1-5; D call uncertain. In germline, CDR1 is SGHVS, CDR2 FQNEAQ. The CDR3 is 12 amino acids. Trimming shortened V by 5 bases and J by 0 bases, and 2 bases separated the two germline ends.

The chain links TRBV19 to TRBJ1-1; no clear D gene. V was shortened by 7 bases and J by 0 bases, with 12 bases between the two germline ends. The CDR3 consists of 14 residues. Germline V lookup: CDR1 LNHDA, CDR2 SQIVND (reference sequence). CDR3 bases: TGTGCCAGTACCAATCGGGGAATGAACACTGAAGCTTTCTTT. Translating it yields CASTNRGMNTEAFF.

The chain couples TRBV18 to TRBJ2-5, with TRBD2 matching 10 bases. CDR1 KGHSH and CDR2 LQKENI come from the germline V gene. J lost 11 bases, V lost 3 bases, and 9 bases had no gene match. The CDR3 covers 14 residues. Here the CDR3 reads CASSPETSGDQQYF. For the CDR3, the DNA is TGTGCCAGCTCACCGGAAACTAGCGGGGACCAGCAGTACTTC.

The CDR3 spells CASRERGGEGETQYF. Here the CDR3 DNA reads TGTGCCAGCAGAGAACGGGGTGGTGAGGGAGAGACCCAGTACTTC. V and J are TRBV13 and TRBJ2-5, with a possible D match to TRBD2 (5 bases). Trimming took off 6 bases at V and 4 bases at J, with 18 bases between the two ends. The CDR3 is 15 amino acids. Germline CDR1 is PRHDT and CDR2 is FYEKMQ (reference sequence).

The chain joins TRBV9 to TRBJ2-7; 9 nucleotides match TRBD2. The CDR3 has 16 amino acids. The ends lost 0 bases at V and 2 bases at J; junction bases unmatched: 6. Germline loops: CDR1 SGDLS, CDR2 YYNGEE. In DNA form, the CDR3 reads TGTGCCAGCAGCGTAGATCCGGCTAGCGGGGCCTACGAGCAGTACTTC. It encodes CASSVDPASGAYEQYF. Together with reference TRBV9 and TRBJ2-7, the CDR3 gives the full variable domain: DSGVTQTPKHLITATGQRVTLRCSPRSGDLSVYWYQQSLDQGLQFLIQYYNGEERAKGNILERFSAQQFPDLHSELNLSSLELGDSALYFCASSVDPASGAYEQYFGPGTRLTVT.

This clone has a single count. The chain couples TRBV7-9 to TRBJ2-7; maybe TRBD1 (6 bases). V lost 4 bases and J 5 bases, leaving 18 bases between the germline ends. CDR1 and CDR2 from the germline V gene are SEHNR and FQNEAQ (reference sequence). This CDR3 spans 15 amino acids. The CDR3 sequence is CASSSQGRGSHEQYF. DNA for the CDR3: TGTGCCAGCAGCTCCCAGGGCAGGGGATCTCACGAGCAGTACTTC.

J is TRBJ2-5 and V is TRBV25-1; TRBD1 is a possible D gene (6 bases). In germline, CDR1 is MGHDK, CDR2 SYGVNS. V dropped 2 bases and J dropped 2 bases, with 18 bases sitting between them. This CDR3 contains 17 residues. CDR3 region: CASSEGSAGAVQETQYF. The DNA for the CDR3 is TGTGCCAGCAGTGAAGGATCGGCAGGGGCTGTTCAAGAGACCCAGTACTTC.

The chain combines TRBV5-6 with TRBJ2-7; a possible D gene is TRBD2 (6 bases). Germline CDR1 SGHDT, CDR2 YYEEEE. The CDR3 loop spans 12 amino acids. The germline V and J ends were trimmed by 3 bases and 4 bases, with 8 bases remaining between them. In DNA, the CDR3 is TGTGCCAGCAGCTCGGGAGAATACGAGCAGTACTTC. Amino acids: CASSSGEYEQYF.

With respect to this clone: Other DNA sequences in this sample translate to the same CDR3. The chain joins TRBV13 to TRBJ2-1; D not resolved. CDR3 length equals 17 residues. V shed 3 bases and J shed 4 bases, with 19 bases lying between them. Germline values: CDR1 PRHDT, CDR2 FYEKMQ (reference sequence). For the CDR3, the DNA is TGTGCCAGCAGCTTCCGACCGCCCCGGGTGTCTTACAATGAGCAGTTCTTC. Protein sequence: CASSFRPPRVSYNEQFF.

This chain links TRBV7-3 with TRBJ2-3; D gene unclear. Germline V gene lookup returns CDR1 SGHTA and CDR2 FQGTGA. The CDR3 has 14 residues. V lost 2 bases and J 2 bases, leaving 8 bases between the germline ends. The CDR3 sequence is CASSLGLATDTQYF. For the CDR3, the DNA is TGTGCCAGCAGCTTAGGGCTGGCCACAGATACGCAGTATTTT. The variable domain in full, completed from reference TRBV7-3 and TRBJ2-3, reads GAGVSQTPSNKVTEKGKYVELRCDPISGHTALYWYRQSLGQGPEFLIYFQGTGAADDSGLPNDRFFAVRPEGSVSTLKIQRTERGDSAVYLCASSLGLATDTQYFGPGTRLTVL.

This sequence joins TRBV6-6 and TRBJ1-5; D is possibly TRBD1 (6 bases). The germline CDR1 and CDR2 sequences are MNHNY and SVGAGI (reference sequence). V lost 2 bases, J lost 3 bases, and 14 bases lay in between. This CDR3 contains 16 residues. The CDR3 reads CASSYEQGMFNQPQHF. The CDR3 region has the DNA TGTGCCAGCAGTTACGAGCAGGGGATGTTCAATCAGCCCCAGCATTTT.

The chain carries TRBV5-1 and TRBJ2-6; the match to TRBD1 covers 9 bases. The CDR3 extends over 19 amino acids. In germline, CDR1 is SGHRS, CDR2 YFSETQ. V was clipped by 0 bases and J by 0 bases; unmatched bases: 7. CDR3 loop: CASSLASQQGASGANVLTF. CDR3 in DNA: TGCGCCAGCAGCTTGGCCAGTCAACAGGGGGCCTCTGGGGCCAACGTCCTGACTTTC.